This T cell receptor beta chain emerged from a study of human T cells and chemical hapten exposure. Stated time point: healthy volunteer bleed at 2 weeks. It was from unfractionated whole blood that total RNA was extracted. In its sample, this clonotype was seen many times. Trimming cost V 3 bases and J 6 bases; bases outside gene matches: 14. Germline CDR1 is SGHKS and CDR2 is YYEKEE (reference sequence). The CDR3 covers 17 residues. TCRdb recomputed calls from the RACE reads with MiXCR, one row per CDR3 protein. The sample has approximately 33,000 distinct CDR3 sequences; about 7.2% are singletons. The J gene is TRBJ2-1, the V gene TRBV5-5; 8 bases align to TRBD2. This receptor was identified in a human donor in good health. Some clones in this sample may be carry-over from other donors' samples. Material for sequencing was whole blood. The CDR3 region is CASSSKTSVLVFNEQFF. As DNA, the CDR3 is TGTGCCAGCAGCTCTAAGACTAGCGTCCTCGTGTTCAATGAGCAGTTCTTC.